The entry below gives a single TCR beta chain sequence along with its context. Its antigen remains unidentified. RNA extraction was followed by reverse transcription into cDNA, which acted as the sequencing template. Data came from immunoSEQ multiplex PCR; TCRdb stores just in-frame clones and leaves some out. The data contain about 190,000 clones, about three fifths of them singletons. Trimming removed 6 bases from V and 6 bases from J; junction bases left unmatched: 21. CDR1 is SQVTM, CDR2 ANQGSEA, per germline. CDR3 length: 19 amino acids. This sample is part of a study of CD8+ T cells in alopecia areata. Study as a whole: Treated patients took oral tofacitinib at 5 to 10 mg twice daily. Study-level results: While tofacitinib was given, many expanded lesional clones persisted in scalp and blood.

Treatment: oral pan-JAK inhibitor, 5-10 mg twice daily. The chain uses TRBV29-1 and TRBJ2-6, with 9 bases matching TRBD1. The TCR comes from a human donor with alopecia areata. Sequences were derived from CD4+ T cells sorted from blood, sampled at week 4, from a patient treated with tofacitinib. CDR3 bases: TGCAGCGTAGATGACCGGGACAGGGCCTACTCTGGGGCGGCCAACGTCCTGACTTTC. It translates to CSVDDRDRAYSGAANVLTF. The entire variable domain, with the rest obtained from reference TRBV29-1 and TRBJ2-6, is as follows: SAVISQKPSRDICQRGTSLTIQCQVDSQVTMMFWYRQQPGQSLTLIATANQGSEATYESGFVIDKFPISRPNLTFSTLTVSNMSPEDSSIYLCSVDDRDRAYSGAANVLTFGAGSRLTVL.